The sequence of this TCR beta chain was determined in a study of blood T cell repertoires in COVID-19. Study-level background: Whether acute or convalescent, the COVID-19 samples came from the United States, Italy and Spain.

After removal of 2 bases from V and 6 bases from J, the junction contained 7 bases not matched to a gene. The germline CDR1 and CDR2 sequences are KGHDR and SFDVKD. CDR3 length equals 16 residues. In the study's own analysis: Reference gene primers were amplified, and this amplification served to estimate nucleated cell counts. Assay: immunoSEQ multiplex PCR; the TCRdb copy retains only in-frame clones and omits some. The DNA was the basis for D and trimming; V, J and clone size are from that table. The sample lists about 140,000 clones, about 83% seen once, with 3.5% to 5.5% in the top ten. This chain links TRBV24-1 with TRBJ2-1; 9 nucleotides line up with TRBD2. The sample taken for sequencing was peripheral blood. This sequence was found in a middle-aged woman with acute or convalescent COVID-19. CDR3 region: CATSDSAGGLLNEQFF. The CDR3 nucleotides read TGTGCCACCAGTGATTCGGCGGGAGGGCTTCTCAATGAGCAGTTCTTC.